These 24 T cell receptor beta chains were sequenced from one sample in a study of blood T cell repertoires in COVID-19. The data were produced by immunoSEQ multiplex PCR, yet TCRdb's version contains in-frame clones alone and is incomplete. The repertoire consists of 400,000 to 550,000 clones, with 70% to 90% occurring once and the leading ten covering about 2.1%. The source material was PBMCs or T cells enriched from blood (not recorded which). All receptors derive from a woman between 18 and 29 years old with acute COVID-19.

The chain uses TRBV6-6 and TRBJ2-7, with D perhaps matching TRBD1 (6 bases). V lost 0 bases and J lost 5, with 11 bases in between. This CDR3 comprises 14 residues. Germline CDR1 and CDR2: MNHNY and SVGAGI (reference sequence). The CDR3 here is CASSYSTQGDEQYF. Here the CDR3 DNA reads TGTGCCAGCAGTTACTCGACACAGGGTGACGAGCAGTACTTC.

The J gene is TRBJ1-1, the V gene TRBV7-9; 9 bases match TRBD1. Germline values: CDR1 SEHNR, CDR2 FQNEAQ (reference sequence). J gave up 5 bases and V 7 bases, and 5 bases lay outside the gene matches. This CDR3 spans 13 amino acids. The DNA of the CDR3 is TGTGCCAGCATACAGGGGGCGGAAACTGAAGCTTTCTTT. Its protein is CASIQGAETEAFF. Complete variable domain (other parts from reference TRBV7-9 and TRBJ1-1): DTGVSQNPRHKITKRGQNVTFRCDPISEHNRLYWYRQTLGQGPEFLTYFQNEAQLEKSRLLSDRFSAERPKGSFSTLEIQRTEQGDSAMYLCASIQGAETEAFFGQGTRLTVV.

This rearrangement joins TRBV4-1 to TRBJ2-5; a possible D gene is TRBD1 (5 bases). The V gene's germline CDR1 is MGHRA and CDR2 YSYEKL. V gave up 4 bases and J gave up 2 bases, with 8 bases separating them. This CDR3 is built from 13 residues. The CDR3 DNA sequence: TGCGCCAGCAGCCCCGACAGACAAGAGACCCAGTACTTC. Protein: CASSPDRQETQYF.

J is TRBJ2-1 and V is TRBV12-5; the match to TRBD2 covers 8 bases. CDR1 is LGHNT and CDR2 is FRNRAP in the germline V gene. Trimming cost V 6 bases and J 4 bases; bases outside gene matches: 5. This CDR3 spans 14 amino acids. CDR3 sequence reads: CASGAGAGYNEQFF. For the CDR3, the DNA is TGTGCTAGTGGAGCGGGGGCTGGGTACAATGAGCAGTTCTTC.

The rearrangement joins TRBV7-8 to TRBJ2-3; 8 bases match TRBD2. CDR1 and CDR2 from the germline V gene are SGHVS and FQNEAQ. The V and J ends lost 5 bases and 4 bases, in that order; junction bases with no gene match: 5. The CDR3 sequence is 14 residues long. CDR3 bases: TGTGCCAGCAGCCGAGGACTAGCAGCAGATACGCAGTATTTT. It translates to CASSRGLAADTQYF.

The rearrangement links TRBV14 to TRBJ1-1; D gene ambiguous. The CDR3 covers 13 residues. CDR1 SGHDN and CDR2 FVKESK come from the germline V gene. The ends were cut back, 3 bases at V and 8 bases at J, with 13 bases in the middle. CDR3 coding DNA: TGTGCCAGCAGCCAGTTACGGTTTTCGGAAGCTTTCTTT. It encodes CASSQLRFSEAFF.

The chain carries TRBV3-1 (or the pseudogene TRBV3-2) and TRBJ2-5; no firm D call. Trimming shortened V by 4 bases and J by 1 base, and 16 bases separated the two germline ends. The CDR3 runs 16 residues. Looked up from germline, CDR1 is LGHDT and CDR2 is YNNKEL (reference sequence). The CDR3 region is CASSPPRNTFQETQYF. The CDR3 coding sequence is TGTGCCAGCAGCCCCCCTAGGAACACCTTCCAAGAGACCCAGTACTTC.

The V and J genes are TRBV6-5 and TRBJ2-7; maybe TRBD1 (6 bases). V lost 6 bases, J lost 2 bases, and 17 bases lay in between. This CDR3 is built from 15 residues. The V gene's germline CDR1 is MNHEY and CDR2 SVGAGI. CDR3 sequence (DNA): TGTGCCAGCAGCAGAGACAGGAGGTCTACCTACGAGCAGTACTTC. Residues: CASSRDRRSTYEQYF.

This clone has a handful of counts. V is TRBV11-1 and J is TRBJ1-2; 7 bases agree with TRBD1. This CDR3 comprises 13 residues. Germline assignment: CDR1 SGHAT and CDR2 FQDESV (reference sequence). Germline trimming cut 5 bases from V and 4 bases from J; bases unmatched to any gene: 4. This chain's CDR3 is CASSRTGVYGYTF. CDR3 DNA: TGTGCCAGCAGCCGTACAGGGGTCTATGGCTACACCTTC.

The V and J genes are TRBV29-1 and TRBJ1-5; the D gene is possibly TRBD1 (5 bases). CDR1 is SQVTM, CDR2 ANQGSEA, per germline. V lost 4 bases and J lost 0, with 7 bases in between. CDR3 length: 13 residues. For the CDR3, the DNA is TGCAGCGTTGCCAGGGATAGCAATCAGCCCCAGCATTTT. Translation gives CSVARDSNQPQHF.

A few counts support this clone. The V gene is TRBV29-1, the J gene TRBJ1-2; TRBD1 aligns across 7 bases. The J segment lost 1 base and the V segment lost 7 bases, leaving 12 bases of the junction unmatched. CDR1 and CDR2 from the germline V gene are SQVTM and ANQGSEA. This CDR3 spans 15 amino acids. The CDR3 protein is CSARDGTANNYGYTF. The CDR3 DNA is TGCAGCGCGAGGGACGGGACAGCCAATAACTATGGCTACACCTTC.

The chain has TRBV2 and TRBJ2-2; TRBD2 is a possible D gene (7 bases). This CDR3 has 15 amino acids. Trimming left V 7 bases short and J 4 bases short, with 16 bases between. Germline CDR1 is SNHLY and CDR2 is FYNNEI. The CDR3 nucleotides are TGTGCCAGCATGCGGGGGCTAGCGGTCACCGGGGAGCTGTTTTTT. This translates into CASMRGLAVTGELFF. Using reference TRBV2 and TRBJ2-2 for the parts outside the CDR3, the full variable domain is EPEVTQTPSHQVTQMGQEVILRCVPISNHLYFYWYRQILGQKVEFLVSFYNNEISEKSEIFDDQFSVERPDGSNFTLKIRSTKLEDSAMYFCASMRGLAVTGELFFGEGSRLTVL.

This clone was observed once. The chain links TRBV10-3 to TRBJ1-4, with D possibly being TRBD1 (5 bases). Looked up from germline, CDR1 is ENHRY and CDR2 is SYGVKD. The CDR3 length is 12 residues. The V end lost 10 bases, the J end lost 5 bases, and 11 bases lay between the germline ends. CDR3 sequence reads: CATSQGNEKLFF. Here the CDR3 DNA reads TGTGCCACCTCCCAGGGCAATGAAAAACTGTTTTTT.

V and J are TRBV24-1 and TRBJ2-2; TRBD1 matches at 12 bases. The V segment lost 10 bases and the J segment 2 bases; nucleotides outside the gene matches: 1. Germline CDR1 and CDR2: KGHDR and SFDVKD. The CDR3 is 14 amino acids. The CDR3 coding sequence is TGTGCCACGGGACAGGGGGCTAACACCGGGGAGCTGTTTTTT. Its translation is CATGQGANTGELFF.

The CDR3 sequence is CASSVTSGSEAFF. DNA for the CDR3: TGTGCCAGCAGCGTAACTTCAGGGTCTGAAGCTTTCTTT. The chain is built from TRBV9 and TRBJ1-1, with D tentatively TRBD1 (5 bases). The V end was cut by 1 base, the J end by 6 bases, with 10 bases between. Germline V gene sequence: CDR1 SGDLS, CDR2 YYNGEE. The length of the CDR3 is 13 residues.

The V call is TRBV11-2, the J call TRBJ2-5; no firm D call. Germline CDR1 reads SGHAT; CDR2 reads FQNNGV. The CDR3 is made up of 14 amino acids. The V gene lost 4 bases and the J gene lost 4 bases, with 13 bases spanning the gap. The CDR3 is CASSSEDSRETQYF. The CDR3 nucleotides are TGTGCCAGCAGCTCAGAGGATAGCCGAGAGACCCAGTACTTC.

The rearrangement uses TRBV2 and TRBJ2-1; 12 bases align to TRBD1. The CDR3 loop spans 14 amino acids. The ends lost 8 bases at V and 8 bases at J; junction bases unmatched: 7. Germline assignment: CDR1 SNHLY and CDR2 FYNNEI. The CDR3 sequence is CASVPGQGAYEQFF. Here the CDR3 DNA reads TGTGCCAGCGTTCCGGGACAGGGGGCTTATGAGCAGTTCTTC. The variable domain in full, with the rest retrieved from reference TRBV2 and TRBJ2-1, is EPEVTQTPSHQVTQMGQEVILRCVPISNHLYFYWYRQILGQKVEFLVSFYNNEISEKSEIFDDQFSVERPDGSNFTLKIRSTKLEDSAMYFCASVPGQGAYEQFFGPGTRLTVL.

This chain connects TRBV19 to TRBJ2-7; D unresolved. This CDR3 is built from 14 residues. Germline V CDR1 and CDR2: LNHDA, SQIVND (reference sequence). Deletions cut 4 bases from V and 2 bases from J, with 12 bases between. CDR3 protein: CASSTQTPPYEQYF. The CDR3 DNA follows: TGTGCCAGTAGTACACAGACACCTCCCTACGAGCAGTACTTC.

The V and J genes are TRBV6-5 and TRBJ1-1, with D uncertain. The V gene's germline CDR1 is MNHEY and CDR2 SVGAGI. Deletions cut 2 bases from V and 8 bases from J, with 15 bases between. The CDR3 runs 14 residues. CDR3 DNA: TGTGCCAGCAGTTACGGCGGCGCGGGGTCCGAAGCTTTCTTT. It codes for CASSYGGAGSEAFF.

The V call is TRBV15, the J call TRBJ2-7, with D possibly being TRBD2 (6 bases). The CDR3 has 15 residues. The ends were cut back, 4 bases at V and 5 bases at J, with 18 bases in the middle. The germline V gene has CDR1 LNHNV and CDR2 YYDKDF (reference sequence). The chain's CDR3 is CATSKVAEIYDEQYF. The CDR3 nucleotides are TGTGCCACCAGCAAGGTAGCGGAGATTTACGACGAGCAGTACTTC.

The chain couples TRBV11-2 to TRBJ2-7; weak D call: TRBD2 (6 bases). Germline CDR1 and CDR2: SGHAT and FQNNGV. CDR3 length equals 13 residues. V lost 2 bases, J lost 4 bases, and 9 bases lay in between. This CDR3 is CASSLRLEYEQYF. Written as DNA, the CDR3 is TGTGCCAGCAGCTTACGACTAGAGTACGAGCAGTACTTC.

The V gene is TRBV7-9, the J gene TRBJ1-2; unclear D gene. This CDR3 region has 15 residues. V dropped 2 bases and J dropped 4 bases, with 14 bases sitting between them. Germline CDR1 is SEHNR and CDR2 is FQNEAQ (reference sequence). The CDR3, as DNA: TGTGCCAGCAGCTTAACTGAGGTCCCCCTCTATGGCTACACCTTC. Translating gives CASSLTEVPLYGYTF.

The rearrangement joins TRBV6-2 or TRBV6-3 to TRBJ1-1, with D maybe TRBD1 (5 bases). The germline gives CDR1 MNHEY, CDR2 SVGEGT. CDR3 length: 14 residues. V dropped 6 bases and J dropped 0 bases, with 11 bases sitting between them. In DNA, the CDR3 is TGTGCCAGCAGCCCAACAGGAATGAACACTGAAGCTTTCTTT. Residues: CASSPTGMNTEAFF.

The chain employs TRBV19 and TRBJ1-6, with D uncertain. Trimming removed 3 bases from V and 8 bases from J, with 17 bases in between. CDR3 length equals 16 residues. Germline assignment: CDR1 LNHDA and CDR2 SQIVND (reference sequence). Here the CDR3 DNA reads TGTGCCAGTAGTATTTCAGGACGAGGAGGTTATTCACCCCTCCACTTT. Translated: CASSISGRGGYSPLHF.